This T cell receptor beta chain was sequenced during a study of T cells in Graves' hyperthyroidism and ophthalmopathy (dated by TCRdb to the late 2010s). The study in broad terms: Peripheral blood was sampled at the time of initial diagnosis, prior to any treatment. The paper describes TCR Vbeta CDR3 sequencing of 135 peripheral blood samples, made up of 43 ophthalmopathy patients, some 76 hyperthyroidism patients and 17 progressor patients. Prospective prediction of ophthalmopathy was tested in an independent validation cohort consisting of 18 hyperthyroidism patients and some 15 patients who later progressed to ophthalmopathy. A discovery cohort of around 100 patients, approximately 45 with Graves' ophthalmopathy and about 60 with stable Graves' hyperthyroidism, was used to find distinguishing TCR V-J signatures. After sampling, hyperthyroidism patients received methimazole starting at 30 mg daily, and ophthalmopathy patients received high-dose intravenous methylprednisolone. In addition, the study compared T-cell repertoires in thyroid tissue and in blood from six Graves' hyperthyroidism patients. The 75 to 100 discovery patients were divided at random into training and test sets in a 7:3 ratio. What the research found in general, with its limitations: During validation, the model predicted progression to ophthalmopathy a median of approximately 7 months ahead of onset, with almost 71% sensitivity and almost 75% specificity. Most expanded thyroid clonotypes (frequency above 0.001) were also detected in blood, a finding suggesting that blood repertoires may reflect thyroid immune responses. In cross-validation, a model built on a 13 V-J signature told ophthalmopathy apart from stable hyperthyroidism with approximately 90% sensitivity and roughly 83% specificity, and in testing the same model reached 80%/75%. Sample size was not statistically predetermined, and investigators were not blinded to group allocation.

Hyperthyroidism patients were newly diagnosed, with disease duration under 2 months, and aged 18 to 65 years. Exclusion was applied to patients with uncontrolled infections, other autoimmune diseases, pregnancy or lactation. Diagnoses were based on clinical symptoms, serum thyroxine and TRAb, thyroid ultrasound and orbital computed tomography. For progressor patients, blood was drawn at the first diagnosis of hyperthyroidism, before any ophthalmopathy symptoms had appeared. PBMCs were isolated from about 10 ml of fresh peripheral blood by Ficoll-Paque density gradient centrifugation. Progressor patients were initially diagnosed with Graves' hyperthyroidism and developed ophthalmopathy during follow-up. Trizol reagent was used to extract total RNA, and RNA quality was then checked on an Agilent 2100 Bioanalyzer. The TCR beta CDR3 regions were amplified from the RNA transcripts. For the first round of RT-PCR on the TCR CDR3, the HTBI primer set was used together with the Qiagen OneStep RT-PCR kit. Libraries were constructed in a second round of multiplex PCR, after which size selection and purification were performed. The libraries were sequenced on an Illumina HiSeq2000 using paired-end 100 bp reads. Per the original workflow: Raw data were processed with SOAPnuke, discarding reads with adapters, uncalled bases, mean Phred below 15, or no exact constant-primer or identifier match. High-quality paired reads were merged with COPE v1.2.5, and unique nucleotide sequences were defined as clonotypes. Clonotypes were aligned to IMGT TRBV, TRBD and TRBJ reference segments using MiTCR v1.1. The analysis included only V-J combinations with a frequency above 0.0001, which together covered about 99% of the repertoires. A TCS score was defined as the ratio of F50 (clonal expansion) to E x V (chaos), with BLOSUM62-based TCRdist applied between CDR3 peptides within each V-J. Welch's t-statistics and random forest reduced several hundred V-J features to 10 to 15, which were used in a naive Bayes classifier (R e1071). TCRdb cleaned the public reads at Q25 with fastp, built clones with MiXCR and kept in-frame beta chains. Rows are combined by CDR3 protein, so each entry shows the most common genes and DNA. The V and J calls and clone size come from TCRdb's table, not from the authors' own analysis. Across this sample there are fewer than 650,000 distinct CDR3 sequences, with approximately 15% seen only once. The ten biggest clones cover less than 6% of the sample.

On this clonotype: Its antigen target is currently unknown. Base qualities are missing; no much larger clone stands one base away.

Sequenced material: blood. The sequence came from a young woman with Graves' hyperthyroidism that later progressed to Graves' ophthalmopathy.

The DNA reads TGTGCCAGCAGTTCACTAGCGGGAGGACGCTACGAGCAGTACTTC. Its product reads: CASSSLAGGRYEQYF. The V gene is TRBV6-1 and the J gene is TRBJ2-7; 12 middle bases align to TRBD2. CDR1 MNHNS and CDR2 SASEGT were looked up in the germline V gene. Measured from the cysteine to the phenylalanine, the CDR3 is 15 residues long. CDR3 DNA is the only sequence kept; it has 45 bases, read in frame from the first base. Ends trimmed: V by 5 bases, J by 3 bases; bases unmatched to a gene: 5.